This record concerns one T cell receptor beta chain sequence. Antigen specificity is unknown. The sample originates from a study of identifying expanded T cells in peripheral blood. The CDR3 is made up of 18 amino acids. Losses at the gene ends were 3 bases for V and 4 bases for J; bases not matched to a gene: 11. Germline V gives CDR1 MNHNS, CDR2 SASEGT. Findings and caveats of the study: Over two and four weeks, about 15 and 19 clones changed, versus around 1.3 between replicates. Two-week clone count variance significantly increased as total template count grew.

During the collection period, no donor immune events like infections were recorded. The repertoire was sequenced with immunoSEQ multiplex PCR; TCRdb's copy has only in-frame clones and lacks some. Of approximately 110,000 clones in the sample, around 88% were seen once. What was sequenced was blood. The receptor's source is a person aged 18 to 75 in good health. The rearrangement links TRBV6-1 to TRBJ1-5, with 11 positions matching TRBD1. The CDR3 coding sequence is TGTGCCAGCAGTGATAGATTTTTCCGGGACAGGGGGAATCAGCCCCAGCATTTT. The encoded protein is CASSDRFFRDRGNQPQHF.